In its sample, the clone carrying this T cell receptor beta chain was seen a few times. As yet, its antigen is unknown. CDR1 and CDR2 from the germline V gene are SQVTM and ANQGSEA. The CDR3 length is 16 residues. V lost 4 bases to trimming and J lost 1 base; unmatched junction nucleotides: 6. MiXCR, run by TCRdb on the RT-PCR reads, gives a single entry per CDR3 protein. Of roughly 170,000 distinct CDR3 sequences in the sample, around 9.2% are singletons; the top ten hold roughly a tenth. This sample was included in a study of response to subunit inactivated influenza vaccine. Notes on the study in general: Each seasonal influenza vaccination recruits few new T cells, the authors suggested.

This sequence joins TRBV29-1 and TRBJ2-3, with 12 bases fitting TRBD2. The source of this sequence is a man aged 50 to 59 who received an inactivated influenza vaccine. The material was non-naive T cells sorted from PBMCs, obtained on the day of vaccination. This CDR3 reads CSVAVLAGGGTDTQYF. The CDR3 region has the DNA TGCAGCGTTGCGGTCCTAGCGGGAGGGGGCACAGATACGCAGTATTTT.